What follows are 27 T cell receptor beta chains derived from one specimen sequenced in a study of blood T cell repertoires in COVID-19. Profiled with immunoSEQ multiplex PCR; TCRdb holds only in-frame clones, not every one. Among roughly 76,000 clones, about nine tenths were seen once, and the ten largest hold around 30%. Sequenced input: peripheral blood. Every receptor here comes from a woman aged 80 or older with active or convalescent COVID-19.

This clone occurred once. CDR3 sequence reads: CASIPRGVTGANVLTF. The CDR3 bases are TGTGCCAGTATTCCCAGGGGAGTGACTGGGGCCAACGTCCTGACTTTC. V gene TRBV19 combines with J gene TRBJ2-6, with a tentative D call TRBD1 (6 bases). CDR3 length equals 16 residues. V lost 7 bases to trimming and J lost 2 bases, with 15 bases between them. Germline loops: CDR1 LNHDA, CDR2 SQIVND (reference sequence).

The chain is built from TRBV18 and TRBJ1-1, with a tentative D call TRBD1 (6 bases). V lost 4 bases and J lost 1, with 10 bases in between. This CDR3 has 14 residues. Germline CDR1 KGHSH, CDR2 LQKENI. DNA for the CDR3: TGTGCCAGCTCACGGGACACGGAGAACACTGAAGCTTTCTTT. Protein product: CASSRDTENTEAFF.

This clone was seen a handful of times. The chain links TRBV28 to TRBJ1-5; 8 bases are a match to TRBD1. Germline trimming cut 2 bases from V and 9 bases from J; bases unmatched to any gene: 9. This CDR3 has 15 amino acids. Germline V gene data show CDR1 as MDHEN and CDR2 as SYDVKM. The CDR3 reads CASSLGAQGVRPQHF. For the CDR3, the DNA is TGTGCCAGCAGTTTAGGGGCACAGGGGGTTAGGCCCCAGCATTTT. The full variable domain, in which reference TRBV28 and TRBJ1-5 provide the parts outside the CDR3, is DVKVTQSSRYLVKRTGEKVFLECVQDMDHENMFWYRQDPGLGLRLIYFSYDVKMKEKGDIPEGYSVSREKKERFSLILESASTNQTSMYLCASSLGAQGVRPQHFGDGTRLSIL.

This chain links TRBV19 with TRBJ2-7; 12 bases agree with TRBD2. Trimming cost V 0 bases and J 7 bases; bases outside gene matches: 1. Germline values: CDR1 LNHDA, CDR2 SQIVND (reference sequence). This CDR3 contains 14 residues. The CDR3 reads CASSIELAGGEQYF. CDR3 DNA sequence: TGTGCCAGTAGTATAGAACTAGCGGGGGGAGAGCAGTACTTC.

For the CDR3, the DNA is TGTGCCAGCAGCCGTGTCTGGCTAGCGGGTGATTACAATGAGCAGTTCTTC. Translation gives CASSRVWLAGDYNEQFF. The chain combines TRBV7-9 with TRBJ2-1; TRBD2 aligns across 8 bases. CDR1 and CDR2 (germline): SEHNR, FQNEAQ (reference sequence). Unmatched junction bases numbered 13, after V lost 5 bases and J lost 4 bases. The CDR3 sequence is 17 residues long.

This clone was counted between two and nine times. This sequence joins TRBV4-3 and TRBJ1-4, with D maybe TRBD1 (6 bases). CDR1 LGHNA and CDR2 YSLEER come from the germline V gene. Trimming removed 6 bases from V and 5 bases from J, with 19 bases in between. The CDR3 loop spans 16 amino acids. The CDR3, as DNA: TGCGCCAGCAGACCGACCTTACAGGGACCGAATGAAAAACTGTTTTTT. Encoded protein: CASRPTLQGPNEKLFF.

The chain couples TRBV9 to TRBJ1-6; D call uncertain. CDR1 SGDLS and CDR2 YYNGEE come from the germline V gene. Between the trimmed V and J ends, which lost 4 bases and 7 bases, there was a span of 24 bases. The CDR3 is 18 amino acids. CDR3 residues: CASSPVSGLESINSPLHF. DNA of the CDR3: TGTGCCAGCAGCCCTGTATCTGGGCTTGAGAGTATAAATTCACCCCTCCACTTT.

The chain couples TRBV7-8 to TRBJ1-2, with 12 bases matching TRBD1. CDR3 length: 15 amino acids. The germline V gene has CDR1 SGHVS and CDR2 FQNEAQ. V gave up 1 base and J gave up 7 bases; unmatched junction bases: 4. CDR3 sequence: CASSLDGTGGVGYTF. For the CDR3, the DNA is TGTGCCAGCAGCTTAGATGGGACAGGGGGCGTTGGCTACACCTTC.

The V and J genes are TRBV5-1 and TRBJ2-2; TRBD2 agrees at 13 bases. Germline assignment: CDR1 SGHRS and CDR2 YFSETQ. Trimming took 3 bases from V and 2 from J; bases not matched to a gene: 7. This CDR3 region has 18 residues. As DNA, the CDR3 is TGCGCCAGCAGCTCACTGACTAGCGGGGGGTTTAACACCGGGGAGCTGTTTTTT. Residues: CASSSLTSGGFNTGELFF.

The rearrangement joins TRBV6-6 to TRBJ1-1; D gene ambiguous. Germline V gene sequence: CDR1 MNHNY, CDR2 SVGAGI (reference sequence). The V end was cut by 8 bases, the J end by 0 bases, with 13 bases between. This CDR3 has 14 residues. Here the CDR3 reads CASAGRGMNTEAFF. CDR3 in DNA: TGTGCCAGCGCCGGACGGGGAATGAACACTGAAGCTTTCTTT.

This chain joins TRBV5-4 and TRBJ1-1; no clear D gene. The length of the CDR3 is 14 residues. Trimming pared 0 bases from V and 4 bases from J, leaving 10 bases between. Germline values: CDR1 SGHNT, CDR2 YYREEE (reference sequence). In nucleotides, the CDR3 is TGTGCCAGCAGCTTGGGGATGGGAGGCACTGAAGCTTTCTTT. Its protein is CASSLGMGGTEAFF.

In DNA, the CDR3 is TGTGCCAGCAGCCAAGGATCGGGCTTTTGGGGACAGAACACTGAAGCTTTCTTT. This translates into CASSQGSGFWGQNTEAFF. This rearrangement joins TRBV3-1 (or the pseudogene TRBV3-2) to TRBJ1-1, with D possibly TRBD1 on 6 matching bases. This CDR3 region has 18 residues. Germline V CDR1 and CDR2: LGHDT, YNNKEL (reference sequence). Deletions cut 1 base from V and 1 base from J, with 19 bases between.

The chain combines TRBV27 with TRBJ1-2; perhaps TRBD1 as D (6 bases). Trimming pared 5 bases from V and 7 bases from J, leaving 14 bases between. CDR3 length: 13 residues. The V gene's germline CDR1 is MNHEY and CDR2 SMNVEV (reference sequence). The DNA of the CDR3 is TGTGCCAGCAGTAAATTACAGGGTGGTGGCTACACCTTC. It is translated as CASSKLQGGGYTF.

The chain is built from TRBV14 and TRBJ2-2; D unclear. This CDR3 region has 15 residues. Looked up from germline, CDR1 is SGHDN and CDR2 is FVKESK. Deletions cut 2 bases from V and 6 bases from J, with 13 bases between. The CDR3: CASSQFSQVPGELFF. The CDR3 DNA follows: TGTGCCAGCAGCCAATTTTCCCAGGTCCCCGGGGAGCTGTTTTTT.

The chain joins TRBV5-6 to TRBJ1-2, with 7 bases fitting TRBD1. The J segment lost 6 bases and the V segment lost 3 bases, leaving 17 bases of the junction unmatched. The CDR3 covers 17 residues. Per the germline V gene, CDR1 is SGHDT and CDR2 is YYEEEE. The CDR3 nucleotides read TGTGCCAGCAGCTCGATCCGACTAGGGGGCCGGAATGATGGCTACACCTTC. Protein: CASSSIRLGGRNDGYTF.

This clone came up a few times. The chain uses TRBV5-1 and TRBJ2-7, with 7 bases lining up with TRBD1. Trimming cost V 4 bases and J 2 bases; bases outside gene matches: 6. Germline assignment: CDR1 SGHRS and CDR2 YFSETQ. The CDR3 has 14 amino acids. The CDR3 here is CASSQQGITYEQYF. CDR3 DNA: TGCGCCAGCAGCCAACAGGGGATAACCTACGAGCAGTACTTC.

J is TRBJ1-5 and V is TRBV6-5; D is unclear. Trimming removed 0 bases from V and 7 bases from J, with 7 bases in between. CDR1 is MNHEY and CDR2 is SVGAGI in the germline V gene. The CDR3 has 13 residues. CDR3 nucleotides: TGTGCCAGCAGTTACTCGAGAGGCCAGCCCCAGCATTTT. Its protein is CASSYSRGQPQHF.

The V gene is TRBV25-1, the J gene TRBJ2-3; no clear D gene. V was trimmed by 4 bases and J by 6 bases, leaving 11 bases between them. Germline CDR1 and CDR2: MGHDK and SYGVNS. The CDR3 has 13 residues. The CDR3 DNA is TGTGCCAGCAGTGGACCGGGTTTTGATACGCAGTATTTT. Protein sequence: CASSGPGFDTQYF. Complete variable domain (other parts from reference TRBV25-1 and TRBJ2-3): EADIYQTPRYLVIGTGKKITLECSQTMGHDKMYWYQQDPGMELHLIHYSYGVNSTEKGDLSSESTVSRIRTEHFPLTLESARPSHTSQYLCASSGPGFDTQYFGPGTRLTVL.

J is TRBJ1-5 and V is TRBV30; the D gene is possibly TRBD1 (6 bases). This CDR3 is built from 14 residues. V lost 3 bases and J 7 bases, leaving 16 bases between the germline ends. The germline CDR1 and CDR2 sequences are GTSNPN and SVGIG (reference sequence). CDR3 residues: CAWRQGGLGQPQHF. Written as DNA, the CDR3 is TGTGCCTGGAGGCAAGGGGGATTAGGGCAGCCCCAGCATTTT.

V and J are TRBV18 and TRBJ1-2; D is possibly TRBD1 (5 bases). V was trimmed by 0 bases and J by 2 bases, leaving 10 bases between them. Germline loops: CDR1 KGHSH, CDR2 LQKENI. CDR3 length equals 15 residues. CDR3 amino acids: CASSPPSQGNYGYTF. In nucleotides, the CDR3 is TGTGCCAGCTCACCACCGTCCCAGGGAAACTATGGCTACACCTTC.

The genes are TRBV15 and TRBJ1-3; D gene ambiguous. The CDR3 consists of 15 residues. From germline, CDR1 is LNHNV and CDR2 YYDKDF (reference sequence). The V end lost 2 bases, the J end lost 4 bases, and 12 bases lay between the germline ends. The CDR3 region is CATSRYGGFGNTIYF. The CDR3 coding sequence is TGTGCCACCAGCAGATACGGAGGTTTCGGAAACACCATATATTTT.

The CDR3 reads CASSYFVKGAGDTQYF. For the CDR3, the DNA is TGTGCCAGCAGTTATTTCGTTAAGGGGGCCGGGGATACGCAGTATTTT. The rearrangement joins TRBV6-2 or TRBV6-3 to TRBJ2-3, with TRBD1 matching 7 bases. Germline CDR1 and CDR2: MNHEY and SVGEGT. The V and J ends lost 3 bases and 6 bases, in that order; junction bases with no gene match: 12. The CDR3 totals 16 residues.

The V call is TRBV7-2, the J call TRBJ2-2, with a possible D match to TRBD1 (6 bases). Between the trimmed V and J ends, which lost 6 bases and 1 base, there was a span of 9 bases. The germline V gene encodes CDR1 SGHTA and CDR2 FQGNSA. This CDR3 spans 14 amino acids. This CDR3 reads CASSRTENTGELFF. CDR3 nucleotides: TGTGCCAGCAGTAGGACAGAGAACACCGGGGAGCTGTTTTTT.

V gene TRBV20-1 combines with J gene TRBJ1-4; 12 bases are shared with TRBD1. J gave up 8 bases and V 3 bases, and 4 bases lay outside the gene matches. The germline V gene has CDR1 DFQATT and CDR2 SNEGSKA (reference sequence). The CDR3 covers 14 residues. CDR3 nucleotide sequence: TGCAGTGCTAGTTCCGGGACAGGGGGCGAAAAACTGTTTTTT. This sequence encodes CSASSGTGGEKLFF.

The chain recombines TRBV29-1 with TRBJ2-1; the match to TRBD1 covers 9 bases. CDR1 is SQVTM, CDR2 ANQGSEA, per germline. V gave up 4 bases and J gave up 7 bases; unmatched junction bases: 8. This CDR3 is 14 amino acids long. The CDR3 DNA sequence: TGCAGCGTTGTGCGGGACAGGGATTGGAATGAGCAGTTCTTC. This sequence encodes CSVVRDRDWNEQFF.

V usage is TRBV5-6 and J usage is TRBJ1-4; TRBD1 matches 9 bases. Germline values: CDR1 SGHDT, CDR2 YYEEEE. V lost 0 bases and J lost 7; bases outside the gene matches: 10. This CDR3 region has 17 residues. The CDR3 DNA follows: TGTGCCAGCAGCTTGGGCCCCCACAGGGGGCGAGGTGAAAAACTGTTTTTT. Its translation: CASSLGPHRGRGEKLFF. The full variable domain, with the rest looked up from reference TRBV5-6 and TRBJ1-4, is DAGVTQSPTHLIKTRGQQVTLRCSPKSGHDTVSWYQQALGQGPQFIFQYYEEEERQRGNFPDRFSGHQFPNYSSELNVNALLLGDSALYLCASSLGPHRGRGEKLFFGSGTQLSVL.

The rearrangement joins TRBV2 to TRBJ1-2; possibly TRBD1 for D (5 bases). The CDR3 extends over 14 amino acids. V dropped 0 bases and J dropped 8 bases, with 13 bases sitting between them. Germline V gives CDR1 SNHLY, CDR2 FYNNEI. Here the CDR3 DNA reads TGTGCCAGCAGTGAAGCGGGGCCCCTGGGGGGCTACACCTTC. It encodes CASSEAGPLGGYTF.